One and the same sample provided the 2 T cell receptor beta chains below, sequenced in a study of OX40 agonist ivuxolimab in advanced cancers. The assay was immunoSEQ multiplex PCR, and TCRdb's table has in-frame clones only and misses some. This table has approximately 68,000 clones, 80% to 85% appearing once. This specimen was CD4+ or CD8+ T cells sorted from blood, taken in a trial of the OX40 agonist ivuxolimab. The receptors come from an adult with an advanced solid tumor such as melanoma, head and neck, liver or kidney cancer.

CDR3 in DNA: TGTGCCAGCAGGGGACTAGCGGGGGCCCATCGAGGCGGGGAGCTGTTTTTT. Translation gives CASRGLAGAHRGGELFF. J is TRBJ2-2 and V is TRBV7-2; TRBD2 agrees at 14 bases. Germline CDR1 reads SGHTA; CDR2 reads FQGNSA. V shed 6 bases, J shed 7 bases, and the junction held 10 bases outside the gene matches. The CDR3 is 17 residues long.

The chain recombines TRBV27 with TRBJ1-2, with 9 bases that match TRBD1. Germline V gene lookup returns CDR1 MNHEY and CDR2 SMNVEV (reference sequence). The CDR3 has 14 residues. Unmatched junction bases numbered 4, after V lost 7 bases and J lost 1 base. The CDR3 DNA sequence: TGTGCCAGCAAGAGGGACAGGGATAACTATGGCTACACCTTC. It specifies CASKRDRDNYGYTF.